This T cell receptor beta chain was sequenced for a study of T cell responses to AZD1222 COVID-19 vaccine. Broader study findings: With dominance at 160-218 and 743-854, vaccine-associated CD4 TCRs spanned spike. It should be noted that donors were predominantly white British and more often female, and clonal diversity was possibly underestimated. As reported, nearly half of all spike-specific TCRs target variant regions that are unmutated. Spike-specific TCR breadth and depth both grew after two AZD1222 doses.

Comments on this clone: Its antigen is as yet unknown.

Germline values: CDR1 SQVTM, CDR2 ANQGSEA. Unmatched junction bases numbered 8, after V lost 7 bases and J lost 1 base. The CDR3 spans 14 residues. Clones were read by immunoSEQ multiplex PCR, and TCRdb kept only the in-frame ones, dropping some. The sample has 90,000 to 100,000 clones, 70% to 90% seen once; the top ten hold around 3.2%. The source was peripheral blood, collected on day 0 of AZD1222 vaccination. The rearrangement links TRBV29-1 to TRBJ2-3, with 7 bases lining up with TRBD1. The TCR originated in an adult in good health. This chain's CDR3 is CSAEQGSGTDTQYF. The CDR3 DNA is TGCAGCGCGGAACAGGGGTCAGGCACAGATACGCAGTATTTT.